This TCR beta chain was sequenced for a study of cytomegalovirus exposure and HLA in healthy donors. Findings of the study overall: Reported performance of the classifier showed diagnosis of cytomegalovirus status with high specificity and sensitivity. The investigators catalogued 164 TCR beta chains as cytomegalovirus-associated.

Assay: immunoSEQ multiplex PCR; the TCRdb copy retains only in-frame clones and omits some. The sample carries 250,000 to 350,000 clones, more than 80% recorded once. There are 16 residues in the CDR3. The ends lost 4 bases at V and 3 bases at J; junction bases unmatched: 8. CDR1 KGHSH and CDR2 LQKENI come from the germline V gene. Details on this clone: The antigen is undetermined.

This chain joins TRBV18 and TRBJ1-4, with 7 positions matching TRBD1. Material for sequencing was PBMCs. This clonotype was sampled from a young woman in good health and CMV-seronegative. This chain's CDR3 is CASSQAWDRANEKLFF. CDR3 sequence (DNA): TGTGCCAGCTCACAAGCCTGGGACAGAGCTAATGAAAAACTGTTTTTT.